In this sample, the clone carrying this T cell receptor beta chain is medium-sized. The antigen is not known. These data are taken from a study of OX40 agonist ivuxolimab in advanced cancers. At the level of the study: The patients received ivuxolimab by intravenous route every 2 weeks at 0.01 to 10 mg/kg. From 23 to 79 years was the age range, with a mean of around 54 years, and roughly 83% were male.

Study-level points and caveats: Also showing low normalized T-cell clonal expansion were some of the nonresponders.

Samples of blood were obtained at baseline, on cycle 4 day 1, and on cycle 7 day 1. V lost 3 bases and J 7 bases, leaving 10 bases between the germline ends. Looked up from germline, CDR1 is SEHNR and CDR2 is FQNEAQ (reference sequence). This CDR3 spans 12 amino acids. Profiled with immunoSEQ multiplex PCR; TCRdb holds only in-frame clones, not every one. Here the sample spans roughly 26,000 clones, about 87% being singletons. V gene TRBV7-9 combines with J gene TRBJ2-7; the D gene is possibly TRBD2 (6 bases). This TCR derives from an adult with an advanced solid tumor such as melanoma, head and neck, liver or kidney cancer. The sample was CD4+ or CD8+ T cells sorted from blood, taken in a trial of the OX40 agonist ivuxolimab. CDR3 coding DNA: TGTGCCAGCAGCTTCGGACGGGGGGAGCAGTACTTC. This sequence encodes CASSFGRGEQYF.